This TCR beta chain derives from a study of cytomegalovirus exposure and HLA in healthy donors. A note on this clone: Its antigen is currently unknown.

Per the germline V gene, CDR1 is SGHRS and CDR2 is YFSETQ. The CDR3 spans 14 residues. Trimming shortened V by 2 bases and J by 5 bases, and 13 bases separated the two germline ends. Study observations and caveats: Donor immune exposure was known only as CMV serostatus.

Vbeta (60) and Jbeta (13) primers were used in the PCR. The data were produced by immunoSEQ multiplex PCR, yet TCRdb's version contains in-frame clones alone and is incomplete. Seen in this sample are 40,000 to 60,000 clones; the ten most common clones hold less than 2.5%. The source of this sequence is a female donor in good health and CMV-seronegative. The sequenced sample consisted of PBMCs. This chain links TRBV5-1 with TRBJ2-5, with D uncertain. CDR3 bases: TGCGCCAGCAGCTTTAGGCAGGTGTTTGAGACCCAGTACTTC. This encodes CASSFRQVFETQYF.